This T cell receptor (beta chain) was found in a study of molecular identifiers for immune sequencing clone quantification. Overall study context: Replicate experiments took RNA from around 20,000 or 100,000 naive CD8 cells, divided it five ways and sequenced four.

This clonotype was recorded a few times. Its antigen is not known. Study results and caveats: Over 99% of CMV-specific effector molecules, but under 1% of naive ones, were in clones above 20 copies. Spiked Jurkat TCR RNA equivalent to one cell was reportedly detectable in one million naive cells.

V was pared by 5 bases and J by 4 bases, with 21 bases between. Germline V lookup: CDR1 MNHEY, CDR2 SVGEGT. This CDR3 is 16 amino acids long. TCRdb called the PCR reads again in MiXCR, with one record for every CDR3 protein. The sample contains over 550,000 distinct CDR3 sequences, about 25% of which appear only once. Sample: naive CD8+ T cells from blood, with Jurkat cell RNA spiked in. As to subset: FACS-sorted CD8+CD4-CCR7+CD45RA+ naive T cells. This clonotype was sampled from a human donor in good health. Some libraries in this study had Jurkat cell RNA spiked in. This chain joins TRBV6-2 or TRBV6-3 and TRBJ2-7; no clear D. The CDR3 region has the DNA TGTGCCAGCAGTCCCCCGACGGGCAGAGGAATTTACGAGCAGTACTTC. Translated, it gives CASSPPTGRGIYEQYF.